Listed below are T cell receptor beta chains from one sample, sequenced in a study of B cell selection in AIRE deficiency. Measured with immunoSEQ multiplex PCR; TCRdb has only the in-frame clones, and not every one. The table has tens of thousands of clones, about 93% seen once. Sequencing used CD4+CD25+ Tregs sorted from PBMCs. The receptor source for this set is a human donor in good health. CDR3s include the opening cysteine and the closing phenylalanine or tryptophan. Fields, in order: clone size, D gene, CDR3 length, J gene, V gene, CDR3 DNA, CDR3 protein. The D gene is left open where the match is weak. The size of a clone is reported for some rows only, either as once, few or many, or as a class for expanded clones.

clone_size: -; d_call: -; cdr3_length: 16; j_call: TRBJ2-3; v_call: TRBV19; cdr3_nt: TGTGCCAGTAGTAGGCCCACGACAGGTCACTGGGATACGCAGTATTTT; cdr3_aa: CASSRPTTGHWDTQYF
clone_size: -; d_call: -; cdr3_length: 14; j_call: TRBJ2-7; v_call: TRBV6-1; cdr3_nt: TGTGCCAGCAGTTTTATATATGAGAGGCTCGAGCAGTACTTC; cdr3_aa: CASSFIYERLEQYF
clone_size: -; d_call: -; cdr3_length: 15; j_call: TRBJ1-2; v_call: TRBV6-1; cdr3_nt: TGTGCCAGCAGTGAATGGGGGGCGCTTAACTATGGCTACACCTTC; cdr3_aa: CASSEWGALNYGYTF
clone_size: -; d_call: -; cdr3_length: 14; j_call: TRBJ1-5; v_call: TRBV5-1; cdr3_nt: TGTGCCAGCAGCTCGAGGGCAGGGTATCAGCCCCAGCATTTT; cdr3_aa: CASSSRAGYQPQHF
clone_size: -; d_call: -; cdr3_length: 15; j_call: TRBJ1-2; v_call: TRBV6-6; cdr3_nt: TGTGCCAGCAGTAATCTTTCAGGGTTACTCTATGGCTACACCTTC; cdr3_aa: CASSNLSGLLYGYTF
clone_size: -; d_call: -; cdr3_length: 13; j_call: TRBJ1-1; v_call: TRBV6-1; cdr3_nt: TGTGCCAGCATATCTCAGGGGTACACTGAAGCTTTCTTT; cdr3_aa: CASISQGYTEAFF
clone_size: -; d_call: -; cdr3_length: 15; j_call: TRBJ2-3; v_call: TRBV25-1; cdr3_nt: TGTGCCAGCAGTGAATACTGGGGCGCGGCAGATACGCAGTATTTT; cdr3_aa: CASSEYWGAADTQYF
clone_size: few; d_call: -; cdr3_length: 15; j_call: TRBJ2-3; v_call: TRBV4-2; cdr3_nt: TGTGCCAGCAGCCAAGGCCAGGCGGGCACAGATACGCAGTATTTT; cdr3_aa: CASSQGQAGTDTQYF
clone_size: once; d_call: -; cdr3_length: 14; j_call: TRBJ2-3; v_call: TRBV23-1; cdr3_nt: TGCGCCAGCAGTCCCAATGTATTAGTGGCCAGGGAGTATTTT; cdr3_aa: CASSPNVLVAREYF
clone_size: -; d_call: TRBD1; cdr3_length: 16; j_call: TRBJ1-1; v_call: TRBV27; cdr3_nt: TGTGCCAGCGACTCCTTGAGGGGGCCTGTGAACACTGAAGCTTTCTTT; cdr3_aa: CASDSLRGPVNTEAFF
clone_size: -; d_call: -; cdr3_length: 15; j_call: TRBJ2-7; v_call: TRBV7-2; cdr3_nt: TGTGCCAGCAGCCCCTTCGACGGGAACTCCTACGAGCAGTACTTC; cdr3_aa: CASSPFDGNSYEQYF
clone_size: once; d_call: TRBD1; cdr3_length: 17; j_call: TRBJ1-3; v_call: TRBV2; cdr3_nt: TGTGCCAGCAGTGGGGGTTACGGGACAGTCTCTGGAAACACCATATATTTT; cdr3_aa: CASSGGYGTVSGNTIYF
clone_size: -; d_call: -; cdr3_length: 12; j_call: TRBJ1-2; v_call: TRBV29-1; cdr3_nt: TGCAGCGTTGCCGGGACCCACGTTGGCTACACCTTC; cdr3_aa: CSVAGTHVGYTF
clone_size: -; d_call: -; cdr3_length: 19; j_call: TRBJ2-2; v_call: TRBV21-1; cdr3_nt: TGTGCCAGCAGCAAAAGGGGGACTAGCGGGAGGGCTTACACCGGGGAGCTGTTTTTT; cdr3_aa: CASSKRGTSGRAYTGELFF
clone_size: -; d_call: -; cdr3_length: 13; j_call: TRBJ1-6; v_call: TRBV7-3; cdr3_nt: TGTGCCAGCAGCTATCGGGATAATTCACCCCTCCACTTT; cdr3_aa: CASSYRDNSPLHF
clone_size: -; d_call: -; cdr3_length: 16; j_call: TRBJ2-6; v_call: TRBV30; cdr3_nt: TGTGCCTGGAGGACGGGACGGCTCTCTGGGGCCAACGTCCTGACTTTC; cdr3_aa: CAWRTGRLSGANVLTF
clone_size: -; d_call: -; cdr3_length: 14; j_call: TRBJ2-7; v_call: TRBV12-5; cdr3_nt: TGTGCTAGTGGTTTGCCTTCCTCGGGCTACGAGCAGTACTTC; cdr3_aa: CASGLPSSGYEQYF
clone_size: -; d_call: TRBD2; cdr3_length: 17; j_call: TRBJ2-3; v_call: TRBV19; cdr3_nt: TGTGCCAGTACCCCTCGCCTACCGGGACTACTCACAGATACGCAGTATTTT; cdr3_aa: CASTPRLPGLLTDTQYF
clone_size: once; d_call: -; cdr3_length: 15; j_call: TRBJ2-7; v_call: TRBV7-2; cdr3_nt: TGTGCCAGCAGCTTAGATCTTGGACTGACCTACGAGCAGTACTTC; cdr3_aa: CASSLDLGLTYEQYF
clone_size: -; d_call: -; cdr3_length: 17; j_call: TRBJ2-7; v_call: TRBV2; cdr3_nt: TGTGCCAGCACCATGGGTCCAATTCTAGGCAGGTCCTACGAGCAGTACTTC; cdr3_aa: CASTMGPILGRSYEQYF
clone_size: -; d_call: -; cdr3_length: 15; j_call: TRBJ2-5; v_call: TRBV23-1; cdr3_nt: TGCGCCAGCAGCGAACTAGGGACCACCCCCGAGACCCAGTACTTC; cdr3_aa: CASSELGTTPETQYF
clone_size: -; d_call: -; cdr3_length: 16; j_call: TRBJ2-3; v_call: TRBV18; cdr3_nt: TGTGCCAGCTCACCATCAGCAGCGGCGTTCACAGATACGCAGTATTTT; cdr3_aa: CASSPSAAAFTDTQYF
clone_size: -; d_call: TRBD2; cdr3_length: 17; j_call: TRBJ2-1; v_call: TRBV4-1; cdr3_nt: TGCGCCAGCAGCCGCGGGGCGGGGGTGGTATCCTACAATGAGCAGTTCTTC; cdr3_aa: CASSRGAGVVSYNEQFF
clone_size: -; d_call: -; cdr3_length: 15; j_call: TRBJ1-2; v_call: TRBV5-6; cdr3_nt: TGTGCCAGCAAGGTAGTCGGGGGAGCCTCCTATGGCTACACCTTC; cdr3_aa: CASKVVGGASYGYTF
clone_size: once; d_call: -; cdr3_length: 13; j_call: TRBJ1-6; v_call: TRBV30; cdr3_nt: TGTGCCTGGAGTGCTACATATAATTCACCCCTCCACTTT; cdr3_aa: CAWSATYNSPLHF
clone_size: -; d_call: -; cdr3_length: 12; j_call: TRBJ2-5; v_call: TRBV6-5; cdr3_nt: TGTGCCAGCAGCAACCGGCAAGAGACCCAGTACTTC; cdr3_aa: CASSNRQETQYF
clone_size: once; d_call: -; cdr3_length: 18; j_call: TRBJ2-3; v_call: TRBV10-3; cdr3_nt: TGTGCCATCAGTGAGCCATTCCCCCGACAGCCCGCTTCAGATACGCAGTATTTT; cdr3_aa: CAISEPFPRQPASDTQYF
clone_size: -; d_call: -; cdr3_length: 13; j_call: TRBJ1-1; v_call: TRBV5-6; cdr3_nt: TGTGCCAGCGAGTCGGGCGGGAACACTGAAGCTTTCTTT; cdr3_aa: CASESGGNTEAFF
clone_size: -; d_call: -; cdr3_length: 15; j_call: TRBJ2-3; v_call: TRBV6-5; cdr3_nt: TGTGCCAGCAGACCCGGGGTAGGGCCCACAGATACGCAGTATTTT; cdr3_aa: CASRPGVGPTDTQYF
clone_size: -; d_call: -; cdr3_length: 13; j_call: TRBJ2-5; v_call: TRBV7-9; cdr3_nt: TGTGCCAGCAGCTTACGGGGTCTCGAGACCCAGTACTTC; cdr3_aa: CASSLRGLETQYF
clone_size: -; d_call: -; cdr3_length: 15; j_call: TRBJ2-6; v_call: TRBV7-6; cdr3_nt: TGTGCCAGCAGCTTAGGGAACTCTGGGGCCAACGTCCTGACTTTC; cdr3_aa: CASSLGNSGANVLTF
clone_size: -; d_call: -; cdr3_length: 13; j_call: TRBJ1-4; v_call: TRBV7-8; cdr3_nt: TGTGCCAGCAGCTTAGTTGTCAGTGAAAAACTGTTTTTT; cdr3_aa: CASSLVVSEKLFF
clone_size: -; d_call: TRBD2; cdr3_length: 16; j_call: TRBJ2-3; v_call: TRBV5-1; cdr3_nt: TGCGCCAGCAGCTTGGAGCCAGCGGGATCCACAGATACGCAGTATTTT; cdr3_aa: CASSLEPAGSTDTQYF
clone_size: -; d_call: TRBD1; cdr3_length: 14; j_call: TRBJ2-7; v_call: TRBV5-4; cdr3_nt: TGTGCCAGCAGCTGGCGGACAGGGTACTACGAGCAGTACTTC; cdr3_aa: CASSWRTGYYEQYF
clone_size: once; d_call: TRBD1; cdr3_length: 16; j_call: TRBJ2-1; v_call: TRBV7-2; cdr3_nt: TGTGCCAGCAGCGGAGACCCAGGGGGCGCAGGCAATGAGCAGTTCTTC; cdr3_aa: CASSGDPGGAGNEQFF
clone_size: once; d_call: TRBD1; cdr3_length: 15; j_call: TRBJ2-1; v_call: TRBV18; cdr3_nt: TGTGCCAGCTCACCGGGACCGACAGGGGGCCATGAGCAGTTCTTC; cdr3_aa: CASSPGPTGGHEQFF
clone_size: -; d_call: -; cdr3_length: 15; j_call: TRBJ1-4; v_call: TRBV6-1; cdr3_nt: TGTGCCAGCAGTGAACCAGGGAAGGGTACTGAAAAACTGTTTTTT; cdr3_aa: CASSEPGKGTEKLFF
clone_size: -; d_call: -; cdr3_length: 15; j_call: TRBJ2-1; v_call: TRBV5-1; cdr3_nt: TGCGCCAGCAGCTTGGGGCCGCCTAGCTACAATGAGCAGTTCTTC; cdr3_aa: CASSLGPPSYNEQFF
clone_size: -; d_call: -; cdr3_length: 13; j_call: TRBJ1-2; v_call: TRBV29-1; cdr3_nt: TGCAGCGTTGGGGTGCCAACCAGGAGGGGCTACACCTTC; cdr3_aa: CSVGVPTRRGYTF
clone_size: few; d_call: TRBD2; cdr3_length: 13; j_call: TRBJ2-1; v_call: TRBV2; cdr3_nt: TGTGCCAGCAGTGCGGCGCGGGGGAATGAGCAGTTCTTC; cdr3_aa: CASSAARGNEQFF
clone_size: -; d_call: TRBD2; cdr3_length: 18; j_call: TRBJ2-3; v_call: TRBV27; cdr3_nt: TGTGCCAGCAGTTTTTCTCCTGGACTAGCGGGAGGTACAGATACGCAGTATTTT; cdr3_aa: CASSFSPGLAGGTDTQYF
clone_size: -; d_call: TRBD1; cdr3_length: 18; j_call: TRBJ1-2; v_call: TRBV18; cdr3_nt: TGTGCCAGCTCACCAACAATCTCGGGACAGGGTAATCGCTATGGCTACACCTTC; cdr3_aa: CASSPTISGQGNRYGYTF
clone_size: -; d_call: TRBD2; cdr3_length: 20; j_call: TRBJ2-1; v_call: TRBV18; cdr3_nt: TGTGCCAGCTCACCAGGATTGGGGACTAGCGGGGGGGCCGGCTACAATGAGCAGTTCTTC; cdr3_aa: CASSPGLGTSGGAGYNEQFF
clone_size: -; d_call: TRBD1; cdr3_length: 17; j_call: TRBJ1-1; v_call: TRBV5-1; cdr3_nt: TGCGCCAGCAGCTCCGACAGGGGAAGACGGAGGAACACTGAAGCTTTCTTT; cdr3_aa: CASSSDRGRRRNTEAFF
clone_size: -; d_call: -; cdr3_length: 17; j_call: TRBJ2-1; v_call: TRBV19; cdr3_nt: TGTGCCAGTAGTATAGCGGGTCTTTCTCGATCCTACAATGAGCAGTTCTTC; cdr3_aa: CASSIAGLSRSYNEQFF
clone_size: -; d_call: TRBD2; cdr3_length: 17; j_call: TRBJ2-2; v_call: TRBV19; cdr3_nt: TGTGCCAGTAGTATAGTTCGACTAGCGGGAGTATCCGGGGAGCTGTTTTTT; cdr3_aa: CASSIVRLAGVSGELFF